The 29 T cell receptor beta chains below come from one sample, sequenced in a study of cytomegalovirus exposure and HLA in healthy donors. 13 Jbeta primers and 60 Vbeta primers were used for the PCR. TCRdb's copy holds only in-frame clones and misses some; the assay was immunoSEQ multiplex PCR. This sample has fewer than 250,000 clones, with around 80% found just once. Source material: PBMCs. Receptors were obtained from a woman between 35 and 50 years old in good health and CMV-seronegative.

The chain is built from TRBV15 and TRBJ2-7, with 7 bases matching TRBD1. Germline assignment: CDR1 LNHNV and CDR2 YYDKDF (reference sequence). The trim removed 5 bases at V and 3 bases at J, leaving 10 bases unmatched. The CDR3 has 15 amino acids. CDR3 bases: TGTGCCACCAGCGGTCAGACAGGGATGAACTACGAGCAGTACTTC. Protein product: CATSGQTGMNYEQYF.

This chain connects TRBV19 to TRBJ1-1, with 8 positions matching TRBD1. This CDR3 region has 13 residues. J was trimmed by 5 bases and V by 6 bases; bases with no gene match: 5. CDR1 is LNHDA and CDR2 is SQIVND in the germline V gene (reference sequence). The CDR3 DNA reads TGTGCCAGTAGAAAACAGGGGGAGACTGAAGCTTTCTTT. Amino acids: CASRKQGETEAFF.

The rearrangement uses TRBV2 and TRBJ2-3; 8 bases align to TRBD2. This CDR3 is 16 amino acids long. The V gene end was trimmed by 3 bases and the J gene end by 4 bases; junction bases not matched to a gene: 9. The germline CDR1 and CDR2 sequences are SNHLY and FYNNEI. The CDR3 protein is CASSDREREYSDTQYF. The DNA of the CDR3 is TGTGCCAGCAGTGATAGGGAGCGGGAGTACTCAGATACGCAGTATTTT.

This chain uses TRBV4-2 with TRBJ2-1; 8 nucleotides line up with TRBD2. The CDR3 loop spans 17 amino acids. The germline V gene has CDR1 LGHNA and CDR2 YNFKEQ. V lost 0 bases, J lost 0 bases, and 4 bases stayed unmatched. This chain's CDR3 is CASSQDRSGSSYNEQFF. The CDR3 DNA reads TGTGCCAGCAGCCAAGATCGGAGCGGGAGCTCCTACAATGAGCAGTTCTTC.

The rearrangement links TRBV6-1 to TRBJ2-1, with D perhaps matching TRBD2 (6 bases). With 10 bases removed from V and 2 bases from J, the gap between germline ends came to 18 bases. Germline values: CDR1 MNHNS, CDR2 SASEGT. The CDR3 is made up of 15 amino acids. The CDR3 DNA reads as TGTGCCACCCCTAGCGACCTTGGGGCCTACAATGAGCAGTTCTTC. Its translation: CATPSDLGAYNEQFF.

The genes are TRBV30 and TRBJ2-3, with a weak D call TRBD2 (7 bases). The length of the CDR3 is 16 residues. V lost 8 bases to trimming and J lost 1 base, with 22 bases between them. CDR1 is GTSNPN and CDR2 is SVGIG in the germline V gene (reference sequence). CDR3 bases: TGTGCCCGTAGCCCGGGGGGCGCAGGAGGCACAGATACGCAGTATTTT. The encoded protein is CARSPGGAGGTDTQYF.

The chain uses TRBV7-9 and TRBJ1-4; TRBD1 aligns across 8 bases. Germline V CDR1 and CDR2: SEHNR, FQNEAQ (reference sequence). The CDR3 has 13 amino acids. Trimming cost V 4 bases and J 7 bases; bases outside gene matches: 2. DNA of the CDR3: TGTGCCAGCAGCTCGGACAGGGTTGAAAAACTGTTTTTT. Translated: CASSSDRVEKLFF. Variable domain in full (rest from reference TRBV7-9 and TRBJ1-4): DTGVSQNPRHKITKRGQNVTFRCDPISEHNRLYWYRQTLGQGPEFLTYFQNEAQLEKSRLLSDRFSAERPKGSFSTLEIQRTEQGDSAMYLCASSSDRVEKLFFGSGTQLSVL.

J is TRBJ1-1 and V is TRBV5-1; no firm D call. The V end lost 5 bases, the J end lost 5 bases, and 13 bases lay between the germline ends. CDR3 length equals 13 residues. CDR1 and CDR2 from the germline V gene are SGHRS and YFSETQ. The CDR3 DNA follows: TGCGCCAGCAGTCCAGGTTCGGCGACTGAAGCTTTCTTT. As protein: CASSPGSATEAFF.

This clone was counted a single time. The chain carries TRBV2 and TRBJ2-3; 13 nucleotides align to TRBD2. The germline CDR1 and CDR2 sequences are SNHLY and FYNNEI. The V segment lost 10 bases and the J segment 3 bases; nucleotides outside the gene matches: 13. CDR3 length equals 17 residues. The chain's CDR3 is CAIKTWTSGRVTDTQYF. CDR3 DNA sequence: TGTGCCATCAAGACTTGGACTAGCGGGAGAGTTACAGATACGCAGTATTTT. The full variable domain, rest sourced from reference TRBV2 and TRBJ2-3, is EPEVTQTPSHQVTQMGQEVILRCVPISNHLYFYWYRQILGQKVEFLVSFYNNEISEKSEIFDDQFSVERPDGSNFTLKIRSTKLEDSAMYFCAIKTWTSGRVTDTQYFGPGTRLTVL.

This clone was observed a single time. The chain couples TRBV5-1 to TRBJ2-5; TRBD2 agrees at 7 bases. The length of the CDR3 is 15 residues. Germline V CDR1 and CDR2: SGHRS, YFSETQ. The V and J ends lost 5 bases and 5 bases, in that order; junction bases with no gene match: 12. The CDR3 nucleotides read TGCGCCAGCAGTGCGGAAGCGGGATGGGGTGAGACCCAGTACTTC. This codes for CASSAEAGWGETQYF.

This sequence joins TRBV9 and TRBJ2-7, with a weak D call TRBD2 (6 bases). V was clipped by 1 base and J by 0 bases, with 17 bases between them. CDR1 is SGDLS and CDR2 is YYNGEE in the germline V gene. The CDR3 extends over 17 amino acids. The CDR3 coding sequence is TGTGCCAGCAGCGTAATCTCGACGGAGGGTAGCTCCTACGAGCAGTACGTC. It yields the protein CASSVISTEGSSYEQYV.

V usage is TRBV15 and J usage is TRBJ2-5, with D perhaps matching TRBD2 (5 bases). The V gene lost 3 bases and the J gene lost 4 bases, with 9 bases spanning the gap. This CDR3 region has 13 residues. Germline lookup yields CDR1 LNHNV and CDR2 YYDKDF (reference sequence). CDR3 in DNA: TGTGCCACCAGCAGGGAGGCGAGAGAGACCCAGTACTTC. Translated, it gives CATSREARETQYF.

The V and J genes are TRBV7-2 and TRBJ2-1; 12 bases map to TRBD2. V shed 5 bases and J 0 bases; nucleotides not matched to a gene: 5. The CDR3 consists of 17 residues. The V gene's germline CDR1 is SGHTA and CDR2 FQGNSA. In DNA, the CDR3 is TGTGCCAGCAGCGGGACTAGCGGGTTAAGCTCCTACAATGAGCAGTTCTTC. This sequence encodes CASSGTSGLSSYNEQFF.

The rearrangement joins TRBV30 to TRBJ2-7; 7 bases fit TRBD2. CDR3 length: 13 residues. In germline, CDR1 is GTSNPN, CDR2 SVGIG (reference sequence). V shed 1 base and J 3 bases; nucleotides not matched to a gene: 3. CDR3 residues: CAWSASGIYEQYV. The DNA of the CDR3 is TGTGCCTGGAGTGCCAGCGGGATCTACGAGCAGTACGTC.

V usage is TRBV5-1 and J usage is TRBJ1-4; D not certain. Trimming cost V 4 bases and J 6 bases, with 16 bases left between them. This CDR3 contains 15 residues. The V gene's germline CDR1 is SGHRS and CDR2 YFSETQ. The CDR3 coding sequence is TGCGCCAGCAGCATAGAGGGAAAGAGCTATGAAAAACTGTTTTTT. This encodes CASSIEGKSYEKLFF.

The gene calls are TRBV7-9 and TRBJ1-3; D is unresolved. V dropped 4 bases and J dropped 0 bases, with 13 bases sitting between them. Germline values: CDR1 SEHNR, CDR2 FQNEAQ (reference sequence). The CDR3 loop spans 16 amino acids. The CDR3 nucleotides are TGTGCCAGCAGCTCCCCCCTTGGGAGCTCTGGAAACACCATATATTTT. Its protein is CASSSPLGSSGNTIYF.

This chain connects TRBV6-6 to TRBJ1-5; D is perhaps TRBD1 (5 bases). The V end lost 2 bases, the J end lost 5 bases, and 10 bases lay between the germline ends. Germline V lookup: CDR1 MNHNY, CDR2 SVGAGI (reference sequence). The CDR3 consists of 14 residues. The CDR3 here is CASSYGDSYQPQHF. DNA of the CDR3: TGTGCCAGCAGTTACGGAGACAGCTATCAGCCCCAGCATTTT.

The CDR3 protein is CASSPTGRIGSAEAFF. CDR3 DNA sequence: TGTGCCAGCAGCCCGACAGGGCGTATCGGGAGCGCTGAAGCTTTCTTT. This chain connects TRBV27 to TRBJ1-1; 7 bases map to TRBD1. Germline-derived CDR1 and CDR2 are MNHEY and SMNVEV (reference sequence). J lost 6 bases, V lost 6 bases, and 16 bases had no gene match. The CDR3 contains 16 residues.

This clone was found once. This chain joins TRBV25-1 and TRBJ1-2; 9 bases line up with TRBD1. The CDR3 runs 13 residues. Germline lookup yields CDR1 MGHDK and CDR2 SYGVNS. Trimming took 5 bases from V and 6 from J; bases not matched to a gene: 4. For the CDR3, the DNA is TGTGCCAGCAGTAACCGGGACAGGGATGGCTACACCTTC. It is translated as CASSNRDRDGYTF.

The chain links TRBV19 to TRBJ2-5; D perhaps matches TRBD2 (5 bases). V was cut by 1 base and J by 1 base, with 7 bases left in between. CDR1 and CDR2 from the germline V gene are LNHDA and SQIVND (reference sequence). CDR3 length equals 14 residues. CDR3 amino acids: CASSIGGGQETQYF. The CDR3 bases are TGTGCCAGTAGTATAGGAGGAGGCCAAGAGACCCAGTACTTC.

The J gene is TRBJ2-2, the V gene TRBV25-1; D gene ambiguous. Germline V gene lookup returns CDR1 MGHDK and CDR2 SYGVNS. The CDR3 totals 12 residues. V was clipped by 4 bases and J by 7 bases, with 7 bases between them. The DNA for the CDR3 is TGTGCCAGCAGTGGGCTTATCGGGGAGCTGTTTTTT. Its protein is CASSGLIGELFF.

This chain joins TRBV5-4 and TRBJ2-1; 9 nucleotides match TRBD1. Germline values: CDR1 SGHNT, CDR2 YYREEE (reference sequence). The CDR3 has 16 amino acids. V was clipped by 4 bases and J by 6 bases; unmatched bases: 11. In DNA form, the CDR3 reads TGTGCCAGCAGCCACGGAGGGGGACAGGGTCCCAATGAGCAGTTCTTC. Protein: CASSHGGGQGPNEQFF.

The chain combines TRBV29-1 with TRBJ1-2, with D perhaps TRBD1 (6 bases). V lost 6 bases and J 0 bases, leaving 14 bases between the germline ends. This CDR3 comprises 14 residues. Germline assignment: CDR1 SQVTM and CDR2 ANQGSEA. The CDR3 reads CSVRETGANYGYTF. Here the CDR3 DNA reads TGCAGCGTGAGAGAGACAGGAGCTAACTATGGCTACACCTTC. Full variable domain (rest looked up from reference TRBV29-1 and TRBJ1-2): SAVISQKPSRDICQRGTSLTIQCQVDSQVTMMFWYRQQPGQSLTLIATANQGSEATYESGFVIDKFPISRPNLTFSTLTVSNMSPEDSSIYLCSVRETGANYGYTFGSGTRLTVV.

This clone has more than one count but fewer than ten. This chain links TRBV30 with TRBJ1-2, with D hard to call. Germline values: CDR1 GTSNPN, CDR2 SVGIG (reference sequence). V shed 1 base and J shed 4 bases, with 16 bases lying between them. The CDR3 loop spans 15 amino acids. The CDR3 protein is CAWSDRQAVFYGYTF. In nucleotides, the CDR3 is TGTGCCTGGAGTGATCGCCAGGCCGTTTTCTATGGCTACACCTTC.

This clone has just one count. J is TRBJ1-1 and V is TRBV2; 7 bases line up with TRBD1. This CDR3 region has 14 residues. Trimming cost V 1 base and J 1 base; bases outside gene matches: 0. Germline-derived CDR1 and CDR2 are SNHLY and FYNNEI. DNA of the CDR3: TGTGCCAGCAGTGAAGGACAGGGGAACACTGAAGCTTTCTTT. Its protein product is CASSEGQGNTEAFF.

This clone was counted a single time. This chain connects TRBV7-9 to TRBJ1-2; 7 positions match TRBD1. After removal of 1 base from V and 2 bases from J, the junction contained 4 bases not matched to a gene. This CDR3 is built from 15 residues. Germline CDR1 is SEHNR and CDR2 is FQNEAQ (reference sequence). The CDR3 loop reads CASSLGQGGNYGYTF. CDR3 DNA sequence: TGTGCCAGCAGCTTAGGCCAGGGGGGCAACTATGGCTACACCTTC.

The chain has TRBV5-1 and TRBJ1-1, with a weak D call TRBD1 (5 bases). Trimming removed 1 base from V and 4 bases from J, with 8 bases in between. The CDR3 totals 13 residues. CDR1 is SGHRS, CDR2 YFSETQ, per germline. CDR3 residues: CASSLQGATEAFF. The CDR3, as DNA: TGCGCCAGCAGCTTGCAGGGTGCCACTGAAGCTTTCTTT.

CDR3 sequence: CASSPGTGSGQPQHF. DNA of the CDR3: TGTGCCAGCAGCCCGGGTACAGGGTCTGGTCAGCCCCAGCATTTT. The J gene is TRBJ1-5, the V gene TRBV5-6; D is perhaps TRBD1 (6 bases). Trimming shortened V by 4 bases and J by 6 bases, and 17 bases separated the two germline ends. Germline V gene sequence: CDR1 SGHDT, CDR2 YYEEEE. The CDR3 is made up of 15 amino acids.

The rearrangement joins TRBV5-1 to TRBJ1-2; 7 bases agree with TRBD1. This CDR3 is built from 15 residues. J lost 7 bases, V lost 5 bases, and 14 bases had no gene match. The germline gives CDR1 SGHRS, CDR2 YFSETQ. The CDR3 region is CASSSGSPTGVGYTF. The CDR3 DNA reads as TGCGCCAGCAGTTCTGGGTCCCCCACAGGGGTTGGCTACACCTTC.